The clone carrying this T cell receptor (beta chain) has at least ten counts. The antigen remains unidentified. The germline gives CDR1 LNHDA, CDR2 SQIVND (reference sequence). J gave up 4 bases and V 4 bases, and 5 bases lay outside the gene matches. The CDR3 is made up of 14 amino acids. The data are from a study of T cell repertoires in cytomegalovirus infection. Study background: Based on public TCR beta signatures, there were indications of CMV infection and of a matching HLA type.

Broader study findings: Carriage of CMV together with the relevant HLA was identifiable through cumulative public TCR beta family frequency. What dominated the ex vivo response were HLA-C-restricted CMV-specific TCR beta clonotypes.

TCRdb analysed the reads with MiXCR anew, one entry per CDR3 protein. This table holds 200,000 to 300,000 distinct CDR3 sequences, 8% to 9.5% found once. This receptor was obtained from a human donor in good health (CMV status not recorded). Some clones in this sample may be carry-over from other donors' samples. Sequenced: PBMCs. The V and J genes are TRBV19 and TRBJ2-3; 7 bases match TRBD1. This CDR3 reads CASSRGGHADTQYF. The DNA of the CDR3 is TGTGCCAGTAGTAGAGGGGGCCATGCAGATACGCAGTATTTT.